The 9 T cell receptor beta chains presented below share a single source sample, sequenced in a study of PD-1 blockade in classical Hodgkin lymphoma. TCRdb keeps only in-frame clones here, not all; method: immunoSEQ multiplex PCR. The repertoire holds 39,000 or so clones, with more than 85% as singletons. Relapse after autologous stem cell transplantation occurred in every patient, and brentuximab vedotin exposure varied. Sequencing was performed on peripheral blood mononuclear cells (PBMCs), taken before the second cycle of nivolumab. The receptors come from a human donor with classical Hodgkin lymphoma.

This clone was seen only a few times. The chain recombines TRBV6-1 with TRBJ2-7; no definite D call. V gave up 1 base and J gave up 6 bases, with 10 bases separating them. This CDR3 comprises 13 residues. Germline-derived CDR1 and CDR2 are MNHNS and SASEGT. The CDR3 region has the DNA TGTGCCAGCAGTGAAGGGCCCCGCGGCGAGCAGTACTTC. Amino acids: CASSEGPRGEQYF.

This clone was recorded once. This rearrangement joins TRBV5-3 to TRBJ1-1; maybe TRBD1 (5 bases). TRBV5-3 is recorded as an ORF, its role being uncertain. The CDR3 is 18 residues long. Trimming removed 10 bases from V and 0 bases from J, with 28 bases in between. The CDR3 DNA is TGTGCCCTCCAGCTTAAACTTTCAGGACACTTCCTGAACACTGAAGCTTTCTTT. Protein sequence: CALQLKLSGHFLNTEAFF.

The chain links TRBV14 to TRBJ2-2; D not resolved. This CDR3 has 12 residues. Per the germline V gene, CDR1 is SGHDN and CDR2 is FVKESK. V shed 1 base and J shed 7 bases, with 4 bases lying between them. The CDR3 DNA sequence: TGTGCCAGCAGCCAAGCGGGCGGGGAGCTGTTTTTT. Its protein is CASSQAGGELFF.

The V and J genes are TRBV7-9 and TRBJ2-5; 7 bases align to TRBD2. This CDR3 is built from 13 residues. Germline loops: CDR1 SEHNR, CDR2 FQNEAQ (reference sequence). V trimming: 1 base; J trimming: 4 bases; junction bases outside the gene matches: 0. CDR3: CASSLGGGETQYF. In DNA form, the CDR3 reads TGTGCCAGCAGCTTAGGGGGGGGAGAGACCCAGTACTTC.

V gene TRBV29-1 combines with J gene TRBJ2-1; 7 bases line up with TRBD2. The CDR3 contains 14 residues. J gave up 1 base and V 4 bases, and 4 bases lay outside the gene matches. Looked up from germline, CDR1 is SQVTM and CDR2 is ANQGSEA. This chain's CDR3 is CSVAGGSSYNEQFF. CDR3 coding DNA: TGCAGCGTTGCGGGCGGGAGTTCCTACAATGAGCAGTTCTTC.

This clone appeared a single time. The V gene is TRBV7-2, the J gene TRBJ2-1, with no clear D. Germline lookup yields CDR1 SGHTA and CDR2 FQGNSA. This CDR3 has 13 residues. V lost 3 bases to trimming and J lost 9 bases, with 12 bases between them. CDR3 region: CASSFTTTIEQFF. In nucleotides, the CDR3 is TGTGCCAGCAGCTTTACTACTACAATTGAGCAGTTCTTC.

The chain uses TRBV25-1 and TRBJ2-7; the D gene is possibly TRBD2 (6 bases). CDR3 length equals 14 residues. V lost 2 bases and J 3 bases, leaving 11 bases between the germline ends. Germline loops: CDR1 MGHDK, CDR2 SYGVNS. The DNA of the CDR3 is TGTGCCAGCAGTGAAACGGGGACTCTCTACGAGCAGTACTTC. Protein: CASSETGTLYEQYF.

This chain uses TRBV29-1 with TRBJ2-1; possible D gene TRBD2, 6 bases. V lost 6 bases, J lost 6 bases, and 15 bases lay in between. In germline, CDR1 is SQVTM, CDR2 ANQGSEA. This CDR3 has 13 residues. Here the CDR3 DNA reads TGCAGCGTCGTCGGGACTCCCATCAATGAGCAGTTCTTC. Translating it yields CSVVGTPINEQFF.

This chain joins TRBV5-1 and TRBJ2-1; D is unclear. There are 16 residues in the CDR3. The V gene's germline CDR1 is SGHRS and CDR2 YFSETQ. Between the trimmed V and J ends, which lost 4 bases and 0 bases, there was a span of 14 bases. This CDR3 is CASSPGDLSSYNEQFF. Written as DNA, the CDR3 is TGCGCCAGCAGCCCGGGTGACTTGAGCTCCTACAATGAGCAGTTCTTC.